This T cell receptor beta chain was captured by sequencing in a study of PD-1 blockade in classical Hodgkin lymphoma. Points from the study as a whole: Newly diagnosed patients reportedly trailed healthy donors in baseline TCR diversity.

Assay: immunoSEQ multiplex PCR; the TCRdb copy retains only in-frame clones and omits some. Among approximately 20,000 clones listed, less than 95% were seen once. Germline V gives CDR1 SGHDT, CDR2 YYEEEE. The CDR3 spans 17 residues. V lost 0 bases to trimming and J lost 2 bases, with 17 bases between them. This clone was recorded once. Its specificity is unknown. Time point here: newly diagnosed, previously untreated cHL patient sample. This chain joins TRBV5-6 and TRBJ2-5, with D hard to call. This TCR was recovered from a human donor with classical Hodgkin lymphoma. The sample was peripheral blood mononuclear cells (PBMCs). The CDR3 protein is CASSLGGWANPQETQYF. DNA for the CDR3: TGTGCCAGCAGCTTGGGGGGTTGGGCAAATCCGCAAGAGACCCAGTACTTC.